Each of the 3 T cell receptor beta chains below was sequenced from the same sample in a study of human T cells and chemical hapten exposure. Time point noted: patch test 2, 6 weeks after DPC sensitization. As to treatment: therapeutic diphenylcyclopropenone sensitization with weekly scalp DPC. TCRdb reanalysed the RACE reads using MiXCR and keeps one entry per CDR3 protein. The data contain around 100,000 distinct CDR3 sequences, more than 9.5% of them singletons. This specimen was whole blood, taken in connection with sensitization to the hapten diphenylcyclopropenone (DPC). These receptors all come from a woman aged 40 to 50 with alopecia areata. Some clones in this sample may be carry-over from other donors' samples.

CDR3 DNA: TGTGCCAGCAGTTTCGTGACGGACAGCTCTGGGGCCAACGTCCTGACTTTC. This sequence encodes CASSFVTDSSGANVLTF. This rearrangement joins TRBV12-3 or TRBV12-4 to TRBJ2-6; tentatively, D is TRBD1 (6 bases). The CDR3 consists of 17 residues. The ends were cut back, 3 bases at V and 0 bases at J, with 12 bases in the middle.

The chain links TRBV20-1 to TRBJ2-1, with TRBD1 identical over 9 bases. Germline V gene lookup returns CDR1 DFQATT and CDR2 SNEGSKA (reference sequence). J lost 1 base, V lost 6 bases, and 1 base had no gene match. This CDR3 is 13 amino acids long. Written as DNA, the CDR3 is TGCAGTGCCGGACAGGGGTCCTACAATGAGCAGTTCTTC. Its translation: CSAGQGSYNEQFF.

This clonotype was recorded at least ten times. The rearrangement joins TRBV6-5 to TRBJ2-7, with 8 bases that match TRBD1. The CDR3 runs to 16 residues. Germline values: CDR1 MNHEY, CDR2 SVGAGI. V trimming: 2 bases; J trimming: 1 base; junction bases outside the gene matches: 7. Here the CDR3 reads CASSYPGQGTSYEQYF. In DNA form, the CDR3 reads TGTGCCAGCAGTTACCCTGGACAGGGAACTTCCTACGAGCAGTACTTC.